This entry lists 8 T cell receptor beta chains sequenced from one sample in a study of shared clonotypes between healthy human individuals. Generated by immunoSEQ multiplex PCR, the TCRdb table keeps only in-frame clones and is missing some. This sample has about 680,000 clones; about 92% occur once, and the top ten carry about a quarter. Positively selected for CCR7, the CD45RO-negative cells used as naive CD8 cells excluded terminally differentiated effector memory CD45RA+ cells. Sequenced input: naive CD8+ T cells sorted from blood. These receptors all stem from a man aged 25 to 45 in good health.

The V and J genes are TRBV5-5 and TRBJ2-3; D not certain. Germline CDR1 is SGHKS and CDR2 is YYEKEE (reference sequence). V lost 4 bases to trimming and J lost 2 bases, with 8 bases between them. The CDR3 extends over 13 amino acids. CDR3 in DNA: TGTGCCAGCAGCCCGTGGAACACAGATACGCAGTATTTT. Translated: CASSPWNTDTQYF.

This chain connects TRBV20-1 to TRBJ2-2; no reliable D call. The CDR3 consists of 11 residues. Trimming cost V 6 bases and J 4 bases, with 6 bases left between them. Germline CDR1 is DFQATT and CDR2 is SNEGSKA (reference sequence). The CDR3 loop reads CSALATGELFF. The CDR3 DNA is TGCAGTGCCCTTGCCACCGGGGAGCTGTTTTTT.

The chain uses TRBV7-9 and TRBJ2-7, with 10 bases matching TRBD1. Unmatched junction bases numbered 2, after V lost 0 bases and J lost 6 bases. This CDR3 is built from 14 residues. Germline V gives CDR1 SEHNR, CDR2 FQNEAQ (reference sequence). Written as DNA, the CDR3 is TGTGCCAGCAGCTTAGCGACAGGGGGCGTCGAGCAGTACTTC. It is translated as CASSLATGGVEQYF.

The chain is built from TRBV13 and TRBJ1-2, with D possibly matching TRBD1 (5 bases). Trimming shortened V by 3 bases and J by 4 bases, and 9 bases separated the two germline ends. CDR1 and CDR2 from the germline V gene are PRHDT and FYEKMQ (reference sequence). This CDR3 spans 13 amino acids. CDR3 in DNA: TGTGCCAGCAGCTTCGGGGACGGCTATGGCTACACCTTC. Translating gives CASSFGDGYGYTF.

This clone is a singleton in its sample. The CDR3 loop is CASSPATSGSYEQYF. The CDR3 DNA reads TGTGCCAGCAGCCCGGCGACTAGCGGATCCTACGAGCAGTACTTC. The chain joins TRBV7-9 to TRBJ2-7; TRBD2 matches 9 bases. This CDR3 has 15 residues. J lost 1 base, V lost 5 bases, and 6 bases had no gene match. The germline CDR1 and CDR2 sequences are SEHNR and FQNEAQ (reference sequence).

The rearrangement uses TRBV6-1 and TRBJ2-7, with 7 nucleotides matching TRBD2. The CDR3 loop spans 18 amino acids. Germline V gives CDR1 MNHNS, CDR2 SASEGT. V was pared by 3 bases and J by 2 bases, with 16 bases of the junction left unmatched. The CDR3 is CASSDTLGAGKAPYEQYF. DNA of the CDR3: TGTGCCAGCAGTGACACCCTTGGAGCGGGAAAGGCCCCCTACGAGCAGTACTTC.

The chain is built from TRBV28 and TRBJ2-5, with D possibly TRBD2 on 5 matching bases. The V gene lost 1 base and the J gene lost 5 bases, with 14 bases spanning the gap. Germline V gene lookup returns CDR1 MDHEN and CDR2 SYDVKM. This CDR3 spans 15 amino acids. This CDR3 is CASSLLGSTGETQYF. CDR3 bases: TGTGCCAGCAGTTTATTAGGGTCGACGGGGGAGACCCAGTACTTC.

V gene TRBV6-5 combines with J gene TRBJ2-1; D call uncertain. Trimming took off 1 base at V and 0 bases at J, with 10 bases between the two ends. CDR1 and CDR2 (germline): MNHEY, SVGAGI. CDR3 length: 16 amino acids. CDR3 loop: CASSYWSSSSYNEQFF. As DNA, the CDR3 is TGTGCCAGCAGTTACTGGTCCTCCAGCTCCTACAATGAGCAGTTCTTC.